This T cell receptor (beta chain) originates from a study of cytomegalovirus exposure and HLA in healthy donors. Study results and limitations: Among the sequence variants, a highly shared cluster was likely an artifact of sequencing. It was approximately 160 TCR beta chains that were listed as cytomegalovirus-associated. Some V segments, TRBV6-2 and TRBV6-3 among them, were indistinguishable and were therefore excluded.

With regard to this clone: Antigen specificity is unknown.

This PCR relied on a set of 60 Vbeta primers and 13 Jbeta primers. Generated by immunoSEQ multiplex PCR, the TCRdb table keeps only in-frame clones and is missing some. The table includes some 150,000 clones, about 79% detected once. Per the germline V gene, CDR1 is MDHEN and CDR2 is SYDVKM. V lost 5 bases and J lost 2, with 16 bases in between. This CDR3 has 16 residues. This sequence originates from a middle-aged man in good health and CMV-seropositive. V and J are TRBV28 and TRBJ1-5; the D gene is possibly TRBD1 (5 bases). Material for sequencing was PBMCs. Written as DNA, the CDR3 is TGTGCCAGCAGTCGACCCCTCGGGGGAGGCAATCAGCCCCAGCATTTT. Protein product: CASSRPLGGGNQPQHF.